This T cell receptor (beta chain) is from a study of identical twins. Findings of the study overall: For zero-insertion analyses, partial confounding could come from invariant MAIT and iNKT cells. With monozygotic twins, out-of-frame TCR alpha sharing exceeded what models estimated.

Germline V gene sequence: CDR1 MNHEY, CDR2 SMNVEV (reference sequence). The CDR3 is made up of 14 amino acids. The V end was cut by 8 bases, the J end by 5 bases, with 18 bases between. This clonotype turned up a few times. Its cognate antigen is unknown. TCRdb analysed the 5' RACE reads with MiXCR anew, one entry per CDR3 protein. Of 400,000 or so distinct CDR3 sequences listed, roughly 9% are singletons. The sequence was obtained from a woman aged 45-60 years in good health. The chain uses TRBV27 and TRBJ2-5; D might be TRBD1 or TRBD2, each matching 5 bases. The specimen sequenced was naive T cells sorted from blood. Written as DNA, the CDR3 is TGTGCCAGCCGAGGGGTGGTGTACTCCGAGACCCAGTACTTC. It is translated as CASRGVVYSETQYF.